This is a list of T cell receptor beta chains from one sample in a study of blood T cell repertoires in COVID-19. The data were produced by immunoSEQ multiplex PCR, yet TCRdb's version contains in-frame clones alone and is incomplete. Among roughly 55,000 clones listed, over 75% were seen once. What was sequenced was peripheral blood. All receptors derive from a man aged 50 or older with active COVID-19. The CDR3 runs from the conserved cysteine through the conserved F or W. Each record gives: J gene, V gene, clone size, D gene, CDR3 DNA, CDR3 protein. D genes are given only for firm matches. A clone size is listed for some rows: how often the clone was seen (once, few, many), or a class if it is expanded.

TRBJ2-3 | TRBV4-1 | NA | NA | TGCGCCAGCACTAAAGACTCAGATACGCAGTATTTT | CASTKDSDTQYF
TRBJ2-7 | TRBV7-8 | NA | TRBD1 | TGTGCCAGCAGCCAACGTCGTGACAGGGGACTCAGCTCCTACGAGCAGTACTTC | CASSQRRDRGLSSYEQYF
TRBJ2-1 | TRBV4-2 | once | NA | TGTGCCAGCAGCCGCCAGCAGGTCCCAAGAGTCGATGAGCAGTTCTTC | CASSRQQVPRVDEQFF
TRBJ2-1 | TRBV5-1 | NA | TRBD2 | TGCGCCAGCAGCTTGGGAGGACTAGCGGGGGTAAATGAGCAGTTCTTC | CASSLGGLAGVNEQFF
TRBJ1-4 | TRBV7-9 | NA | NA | TGTGCCAGCAGCGTGCGAACCCGAGGGTCAGATTCAACTAATGAAAAACTGTTTTTT | CASSVRTRGSDSTNEKLFF
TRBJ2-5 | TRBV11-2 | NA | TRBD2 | TGTGCCAGCAGCTTAAGTCAAGCGGGGGGGTCCTCAGAGACCCAGTACTTC | CASSLSQAGGSSETQYF
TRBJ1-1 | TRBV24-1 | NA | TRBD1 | TGTGCCACCAGTGATCACCGAGGGACAGGGGGTCCTTTGAACACTGAAGCTTTCTTT | CATSDHRGTGGPLNTEAFF
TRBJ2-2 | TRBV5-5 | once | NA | TGTGCCAGCAGCGCGGTGCCCGGCACCGGGGAGCTGTTTTTT | CASSAVPGTGELFF
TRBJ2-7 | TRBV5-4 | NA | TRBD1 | TGTGCCAGCAGCCCCGGGACAGAGACCTACGAGCAGTACTTC | CASSPGTETYEQYF
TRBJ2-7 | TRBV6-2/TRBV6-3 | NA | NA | TGTGCCAGCAGTTACTCGACGGAGGGCGAGCAGTACTTC | CASSYSTEGEQYF
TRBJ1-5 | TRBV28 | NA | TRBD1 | TGTGCCAGCGCCAGGGGGGACCAACTGCTTCAGGCCCAGCATTTT | CASARGDQLLQAQHF
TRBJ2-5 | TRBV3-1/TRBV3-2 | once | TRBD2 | TGTGCCAGCAGCCTTCGGGGGGGGGAGACCCAGTACTTC | CASSLRGGETQYF
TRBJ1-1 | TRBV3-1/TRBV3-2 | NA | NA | TGTGCCAGCAGCCGGGGGCTTGGGGCCAGAGACAAGCTAGGTGGGGAAGCTTTCTTT | CASSRGLGARDKLGGEAFF
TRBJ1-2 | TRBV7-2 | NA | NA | TGTGCCAGCAGGAGGGGGGGGATCTATGGCTACACCTTC | CASRRGGIYGYTF
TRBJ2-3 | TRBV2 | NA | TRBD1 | TGTGCCAGCAGTGCTCTCCACTTAAGGGGGCCCCTCACAGATACGCAGTATTTT | CASSALHLRGPLTDTQYF
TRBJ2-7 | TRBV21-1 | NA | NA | TGTGCCAGCACCGGGTATGAGCGGGATGTTTCCTACGAGCAGTACTTC | CASTGYERDVSYEQYF
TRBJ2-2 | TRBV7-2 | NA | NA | TGTGCCAGCAGCTTACAGGGGACCGGGGAGCTGTTTTTT | CASSLQGTGELFF
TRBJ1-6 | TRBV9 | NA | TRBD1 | TGTGCCAGCAGCGTAGGACAGGGGGCAGGATCACCCCTCCACTTT | CASSVGQGAGSPLHF
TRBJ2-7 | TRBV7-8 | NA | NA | TGTGCCAGCAGCTTATTCTCCGGGCAGTACTTC | CASSLFSGQYF
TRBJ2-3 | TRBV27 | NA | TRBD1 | TGTGCCAGCAGCGGGACAGGGGGCGCCGATACGCAGTATTTT | CASSGTGGADTQYF
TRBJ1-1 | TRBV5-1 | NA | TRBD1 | TGCGCCAGCAGCTTGGCTCCGACAGGGCAGGGAGGAGAAGCTTTCTTT | CASSLAPTGQGGEAFF
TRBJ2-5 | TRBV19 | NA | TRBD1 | TGTGCCAGTAGTATAGACTCCGGGACAGGGTGGACCCAGTACTTC | CASSIDSGTGWTQYF
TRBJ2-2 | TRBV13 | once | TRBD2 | TGTGCCAGCAGCCCGACTAGCGGAGGGCTGAACACCGGGGAGCTGTTTTTT | CASSPTSGGLNTGELFF
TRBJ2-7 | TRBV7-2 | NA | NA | TGTGCCAGCAGCCCTGCCGGGACTGCCTCCTACGAGCAGTACTTC | CASSPAGTASYEQYF
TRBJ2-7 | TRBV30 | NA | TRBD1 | TGTGCCTGGACAAGGGACAGACTCTCCTACGAGCAGTACTTC | CAWTRDRLSYEQYF
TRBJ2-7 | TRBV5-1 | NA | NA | TGCGCCAGCAGCGAGCCACAGGGACCCTACGAGCAGTACTTC | CASSEPQGPYEQYF
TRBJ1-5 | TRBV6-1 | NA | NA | TGTGCCAGCAGTGAACCCCGGAATCAGCCCCAGCATTTT | CASSEPRNQPQHF
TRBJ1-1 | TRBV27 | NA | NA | TGTGCCAGCAGCCGGGGGACCACTTGGAACACTGAAGCTTTCTTT | CASSRGTTWNTEAFF
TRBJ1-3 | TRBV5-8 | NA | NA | TGTGCCAGCAGCCCCGGGAGCCAAAGAAACACCATATATTTT | CASSPGSQRNTIYF
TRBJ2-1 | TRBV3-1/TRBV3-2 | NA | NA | TGTGCCAGCAGCCACCTATACAATGAGCAGTTCTTC | CASSHLYNEQFF
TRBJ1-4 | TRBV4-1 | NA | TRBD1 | TGCGCCAGCAGCCCAGGGGGACACGCAACTAATGAAAAACTGTTTTTT | CASSPGGHATNEKLFF
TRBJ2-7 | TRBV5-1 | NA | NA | TGCGCCAGCAGCTTGGCAGGGGGGAGCTACGAGCAGTACTTC | CASSLAGGSYEQYF
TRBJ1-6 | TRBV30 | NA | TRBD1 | TGTGCCTGGACTACGCCCGGGACAGGGTTTACTAATTCACCCCTCCACTTT | CAWTTPGTGFTNSPLHF
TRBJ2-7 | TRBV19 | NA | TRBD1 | TGTGCCAGTAGTATAGAGCCGGGACAGGGGACCGGGCAGTACTTC | CASSIEPGQGTGQYF
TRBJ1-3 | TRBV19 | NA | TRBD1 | TGTGCCAGTAGTATGCAGACAGGGCGTGGAAACACCATATATTTT | CASSMQTGRGNTIYF
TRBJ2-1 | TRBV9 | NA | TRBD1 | TGTGCCAGCAGCGCGGCCGGGACAGCCTACAATGAGCAGTTCTTC | CASSAAGTAYNEQFF
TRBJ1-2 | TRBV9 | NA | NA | TGTGCCAGCAGCGTTGTTGGGGTTGGGGCCCGAGGAACCTACACCTTC | CASSVVGVGARGTYTF
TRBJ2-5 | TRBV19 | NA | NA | TGTGCCAGTAGTCGAACAGACCGACAAGAGACCCAGTACTTC | CASSRTDRQETQYF
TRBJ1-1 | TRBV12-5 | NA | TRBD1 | TGTGCTAGTGGTATCAGGACAGGGGGTAGGACTTTCTTT | CASGIRTGGRTFF
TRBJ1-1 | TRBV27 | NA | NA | TGTGCCAGCAGTGTCACTCCAGGGTTCGCTGAAGCTTTCTTT | CASSVTPGFAEAFF
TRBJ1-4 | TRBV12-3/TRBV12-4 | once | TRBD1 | TGTGCCAGCAGGGACCGGACAGGAAAACTGTTTTTT | CASRDRTGKLFF
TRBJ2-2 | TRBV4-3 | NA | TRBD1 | TGCGCCAGCAGCCAAGAAGTCACCGGGACAGGGAACACCGGGGAGCTGTTTTTT | CASSQEVTGTGNTGELFF
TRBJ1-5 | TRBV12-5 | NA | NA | TGTGCTAGTGGTTTGGGCAGGGGCAACAATCAGCCCCAGCATTTT | CASGLGRGNNQPQHF
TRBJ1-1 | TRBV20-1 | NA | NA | TGCAGTGCTAGTGCCGTCTGGCCCTCGAACACTGAAGCTTTCTTT | CSASAVWPSNTEAFF
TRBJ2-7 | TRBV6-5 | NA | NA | TGTGCCAGCAGTTACCTCTACGAGCAGTACTTC | CASSYLYEQYF
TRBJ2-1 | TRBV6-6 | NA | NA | TGTGCCAGCAGTTACTCGGCCGGGGACAATGAGCAGTTCTTC | CASSYSAGDNEQFF